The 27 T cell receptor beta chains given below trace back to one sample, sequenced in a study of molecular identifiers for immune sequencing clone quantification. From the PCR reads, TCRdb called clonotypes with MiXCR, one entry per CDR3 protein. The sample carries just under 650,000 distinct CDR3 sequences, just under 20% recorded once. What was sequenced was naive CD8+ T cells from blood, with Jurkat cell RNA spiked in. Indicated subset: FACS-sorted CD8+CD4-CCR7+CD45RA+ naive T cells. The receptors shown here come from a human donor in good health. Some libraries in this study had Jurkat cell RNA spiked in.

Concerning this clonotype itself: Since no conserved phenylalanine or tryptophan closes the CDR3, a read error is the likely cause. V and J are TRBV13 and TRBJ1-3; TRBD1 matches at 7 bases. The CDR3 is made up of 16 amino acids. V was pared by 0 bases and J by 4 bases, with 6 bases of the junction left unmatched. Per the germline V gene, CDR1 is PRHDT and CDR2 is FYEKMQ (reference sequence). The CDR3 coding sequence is TGTGCCAGCAGCTTAGGGACAGGGACCCCCGGAAACACCATATATCTT. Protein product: CASSLGTGTPGNTIYL.

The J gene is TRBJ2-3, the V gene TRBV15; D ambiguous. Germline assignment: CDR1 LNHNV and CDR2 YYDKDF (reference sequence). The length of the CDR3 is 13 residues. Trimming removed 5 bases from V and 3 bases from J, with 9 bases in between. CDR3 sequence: CATSGNRTDTQYF. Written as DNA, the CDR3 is TGTGCCACCAGCGGGAATAGGACAGATACGCAGTATTTT.

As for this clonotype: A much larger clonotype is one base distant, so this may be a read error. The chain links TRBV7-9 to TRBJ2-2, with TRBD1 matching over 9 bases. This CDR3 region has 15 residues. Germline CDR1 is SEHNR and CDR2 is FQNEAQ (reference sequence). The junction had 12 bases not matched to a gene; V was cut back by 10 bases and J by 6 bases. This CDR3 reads CANTRGDRVSGELFF. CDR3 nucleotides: TGTGCCAACACCAGGGGGGACAGGGTCTCCGGGGAGCTGTTTTTT.

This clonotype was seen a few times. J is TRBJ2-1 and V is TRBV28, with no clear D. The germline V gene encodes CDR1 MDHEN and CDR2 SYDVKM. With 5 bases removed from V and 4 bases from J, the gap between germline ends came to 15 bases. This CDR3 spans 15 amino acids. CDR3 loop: CASSTSAVEYNEQFF. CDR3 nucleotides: TGTGCCAGCAGTACATCGGCGGTGGAATACAATGAGCAGTTCTTC.

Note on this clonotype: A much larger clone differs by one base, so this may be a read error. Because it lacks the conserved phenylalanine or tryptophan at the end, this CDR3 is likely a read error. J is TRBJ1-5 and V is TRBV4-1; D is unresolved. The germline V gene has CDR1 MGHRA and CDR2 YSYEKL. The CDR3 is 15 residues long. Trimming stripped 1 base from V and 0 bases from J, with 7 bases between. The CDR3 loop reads CASSQVENSNQPQHL. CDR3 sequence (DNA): TGCGCCAGCAGCCAAGTCGAGAATAGCAATCAGCCCCAGCATCTT.

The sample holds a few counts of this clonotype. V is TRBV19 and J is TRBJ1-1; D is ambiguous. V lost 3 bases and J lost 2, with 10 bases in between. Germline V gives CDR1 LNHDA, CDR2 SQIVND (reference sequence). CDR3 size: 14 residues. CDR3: CASSISPGNTEAFF. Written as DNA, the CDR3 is TGTGCCAGTAGTATCTCCCCCGGAAACACTGAAGCTTTCTTT.

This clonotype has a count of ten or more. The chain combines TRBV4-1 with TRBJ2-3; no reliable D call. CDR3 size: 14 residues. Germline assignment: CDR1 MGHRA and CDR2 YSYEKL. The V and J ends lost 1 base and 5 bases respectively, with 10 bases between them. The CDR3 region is CASSQVGAEDTQYF. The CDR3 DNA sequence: TGCGCCAGCAGCCAAGTAGGAGCAGAAGATACGCAGTATTTT.

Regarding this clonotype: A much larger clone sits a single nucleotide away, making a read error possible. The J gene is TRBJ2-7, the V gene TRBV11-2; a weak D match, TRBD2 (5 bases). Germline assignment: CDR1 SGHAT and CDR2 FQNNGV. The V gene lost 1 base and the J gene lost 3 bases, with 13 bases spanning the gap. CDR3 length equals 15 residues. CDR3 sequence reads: CASSLGPGKGYEQYF. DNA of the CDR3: TGTGCCAGCAGCTTAGGGCCCGGGAAGGGCTACGAGCAGTACTTC.

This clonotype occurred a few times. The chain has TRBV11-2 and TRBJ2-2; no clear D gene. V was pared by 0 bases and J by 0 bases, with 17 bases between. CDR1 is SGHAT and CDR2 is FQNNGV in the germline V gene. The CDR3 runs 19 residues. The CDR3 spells CASSLDPSKLLPNTGELFF. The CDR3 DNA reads TGTGCCAGCAGCTTAGATCCGTCGAAATTGCTACCGAACACCGGGGAGCTGTTTTTT.

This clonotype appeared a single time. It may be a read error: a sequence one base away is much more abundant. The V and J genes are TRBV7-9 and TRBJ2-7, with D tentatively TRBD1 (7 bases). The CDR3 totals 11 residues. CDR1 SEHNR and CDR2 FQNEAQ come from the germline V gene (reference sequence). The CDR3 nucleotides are TGTGCCAGCAGCCGCGGGACAGACCAGTGCTTC. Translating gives CASSRGTDQCF. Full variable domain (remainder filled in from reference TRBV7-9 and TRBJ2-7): DTGVSQNPRHKITKRGQNVTFRCDPISEHNRLYWYRQTLGQGPEFLTYFQNEAQLEKSRLLSDRFSAERPKGSFSTLEIQRTEQGDSAMYLCASSRGTDQCFGPGTRLTVT.

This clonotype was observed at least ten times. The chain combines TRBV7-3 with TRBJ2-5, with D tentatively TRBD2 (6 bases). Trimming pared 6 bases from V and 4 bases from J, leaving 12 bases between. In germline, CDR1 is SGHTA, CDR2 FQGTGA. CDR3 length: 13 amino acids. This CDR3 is CASRPSVGETQYF. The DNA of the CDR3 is TGTGCCAGCAGGCCTAGCGTTGGAGAGACCCAGTACTTC.

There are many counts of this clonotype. This CDR3 reads CASSFTFGTGVPAGRAQYF. The CDR3 nucleotides are TGTGCCAGCAGTTTTACCTTCGGGACCGGGGTTCCGGCGGGACGCGCCCAGTACTTC. This rearrangement joins TRBV7-9 to TRBJ2-5; tentative D call: TRBD2 (6 bases). This CDR3 region has 19 residues. The V end was cut by 6 bases, the J end by 9 bases, with 35 bases between. Germline loops: CDR1 SEHNR, CDR2 FQNEAQ (reference sequence).

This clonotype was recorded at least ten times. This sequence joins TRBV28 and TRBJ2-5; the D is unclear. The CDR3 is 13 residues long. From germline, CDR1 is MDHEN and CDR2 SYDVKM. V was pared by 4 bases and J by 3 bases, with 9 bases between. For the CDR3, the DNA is TGTGCCAGCAGTTGGATGCCGAAAGAGACCCAGTACTTC. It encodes CASSWMPKETQYF.

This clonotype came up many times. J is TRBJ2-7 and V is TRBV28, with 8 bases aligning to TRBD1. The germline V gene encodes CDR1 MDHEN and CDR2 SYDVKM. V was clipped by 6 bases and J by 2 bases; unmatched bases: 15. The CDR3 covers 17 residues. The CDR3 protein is CASSSAVDRGPPYEQYF. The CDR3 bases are TGTGCCAGCAGCTCAGCCGTCGACAGGGGACCCCCCTACGAGCAGTACTTC.

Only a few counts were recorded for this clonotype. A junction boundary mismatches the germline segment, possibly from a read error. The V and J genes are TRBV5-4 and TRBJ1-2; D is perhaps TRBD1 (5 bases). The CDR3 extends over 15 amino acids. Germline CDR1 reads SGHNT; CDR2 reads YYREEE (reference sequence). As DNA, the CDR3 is TGTGCCAGCAGCCCAGGGCCGACAGATCACTACGGCTACACCTTC. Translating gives CASSPGPTDHYGYTF. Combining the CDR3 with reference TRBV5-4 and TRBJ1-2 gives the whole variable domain ETGVTQSPTHLIKTRGQQVTLRCSSQSGHNTVSWYQQALGQGPQFIFQYYREEENGRGNFPPRFSGLQFPNYSSELNVNALELDDSALYLCASSPGPTDHYGYTFGSGTRLTVV.

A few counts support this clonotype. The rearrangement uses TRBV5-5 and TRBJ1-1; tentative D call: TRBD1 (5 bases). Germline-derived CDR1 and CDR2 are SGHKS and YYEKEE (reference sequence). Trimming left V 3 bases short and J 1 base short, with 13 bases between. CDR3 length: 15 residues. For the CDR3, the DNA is TGTGCCAGCAGCTCCGCCGGGGCCGGGAACACTGAAGCTTTCTTT. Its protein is CASSSAGAGNTEAFF.

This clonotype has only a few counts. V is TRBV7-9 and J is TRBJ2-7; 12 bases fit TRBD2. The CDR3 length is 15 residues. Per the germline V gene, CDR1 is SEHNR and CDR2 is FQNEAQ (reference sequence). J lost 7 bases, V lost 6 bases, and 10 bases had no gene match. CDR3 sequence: CASSAASGGAREQYF. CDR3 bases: TGTGCCAGCAGTGCCGCTAGCGGGGGGGCGAGGGAGCAGTACTTC.

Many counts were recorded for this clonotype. CDR3 region: CSARDPAVLYEQYF. The CDR3, as DNA: TGCAGTGCTAGAGATCCGGCAGTTCTCTACGAGCAGTACTTC. The chain is built from TRBV20-1 and TRBJ2-7; no reliable D call. The V end lost 0 bases, the J end lost 3 bases, and 12 bases lay between the germline ends. The V gene's germline CDR1 is DFQATT and CDR2 SNEGSKA (reference sequence). CDR3 length: 14 amino acids.

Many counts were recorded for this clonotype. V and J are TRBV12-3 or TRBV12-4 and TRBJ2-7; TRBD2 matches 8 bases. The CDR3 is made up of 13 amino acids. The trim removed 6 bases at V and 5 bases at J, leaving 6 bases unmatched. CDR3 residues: CASRLSGSHEQYF. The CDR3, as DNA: TGTGCCAGCAGATTGAGCGGGAGCCACGAGCAGTACTTC.

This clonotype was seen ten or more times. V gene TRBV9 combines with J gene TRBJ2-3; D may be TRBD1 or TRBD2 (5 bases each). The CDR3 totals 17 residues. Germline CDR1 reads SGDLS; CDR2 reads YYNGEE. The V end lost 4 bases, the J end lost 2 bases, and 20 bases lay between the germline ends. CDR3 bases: TGTGCCAGCAGCCCATCCGGGACCCTCCATCCCACAGATACGCAGTATTTT. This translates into CASSPSGTLHPTDTQYF.

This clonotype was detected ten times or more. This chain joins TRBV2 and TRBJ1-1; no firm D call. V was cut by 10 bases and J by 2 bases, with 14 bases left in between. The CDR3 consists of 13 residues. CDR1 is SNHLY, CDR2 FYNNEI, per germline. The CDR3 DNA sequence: TGTGCCATCACCGATTCCATAAACACTGAAGCTTTCTTT. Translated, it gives CAITDSINTEAFF.

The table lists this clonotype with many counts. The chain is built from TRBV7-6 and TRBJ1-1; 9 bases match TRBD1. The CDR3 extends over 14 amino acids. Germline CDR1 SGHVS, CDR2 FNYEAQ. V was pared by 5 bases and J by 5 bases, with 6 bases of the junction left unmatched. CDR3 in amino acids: CASSATGGRTEAFF. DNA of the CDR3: TGTGCCAGCAGCGCTACAGGGGGCAGGACTGAAGCTTTCTTT.

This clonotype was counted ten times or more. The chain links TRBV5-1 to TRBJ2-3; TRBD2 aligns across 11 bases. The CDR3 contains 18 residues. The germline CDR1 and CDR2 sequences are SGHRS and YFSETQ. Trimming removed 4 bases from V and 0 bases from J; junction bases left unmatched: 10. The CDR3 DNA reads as TGCGCCAGCAGCGCCGTAGTAGCGGGAGGGACTAGCACAGATACGCAGTATTTT. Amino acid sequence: CASSAVVAGGTSTDTQYF.

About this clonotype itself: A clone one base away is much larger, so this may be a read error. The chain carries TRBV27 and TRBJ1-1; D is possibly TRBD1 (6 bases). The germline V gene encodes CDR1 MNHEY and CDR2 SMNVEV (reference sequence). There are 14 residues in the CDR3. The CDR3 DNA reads TGTGCCAGCAGTTTCGCAGGGGCAGGAACTGGAGCTTTCTTT. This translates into CASSFAGAGTGAFF.

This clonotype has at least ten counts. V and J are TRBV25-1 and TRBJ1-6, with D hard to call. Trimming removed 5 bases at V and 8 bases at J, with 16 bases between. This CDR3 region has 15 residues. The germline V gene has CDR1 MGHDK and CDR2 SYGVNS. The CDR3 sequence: CASSFNPAPDSPLHF. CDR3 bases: TGTGCCAGCAGTTTTAATCCGGCACCGGATTCACCCCTCCACTTT.

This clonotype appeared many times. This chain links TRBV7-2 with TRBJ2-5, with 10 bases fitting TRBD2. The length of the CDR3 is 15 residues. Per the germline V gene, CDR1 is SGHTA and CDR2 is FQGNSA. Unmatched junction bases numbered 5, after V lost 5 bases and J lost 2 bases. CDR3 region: CASSQSGGVQETQYF. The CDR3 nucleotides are TGTGCCAGCAGCCAGAGCGGGGGGGTTCAAGAGACCCAGTACTTC.

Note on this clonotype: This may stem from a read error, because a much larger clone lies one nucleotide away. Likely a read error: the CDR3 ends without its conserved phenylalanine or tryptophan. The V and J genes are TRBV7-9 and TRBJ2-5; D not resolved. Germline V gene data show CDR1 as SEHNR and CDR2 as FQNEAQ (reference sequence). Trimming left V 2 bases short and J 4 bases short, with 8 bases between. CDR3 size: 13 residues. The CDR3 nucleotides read TGTGCCAGCAGCTTAAACAGCCCAGAGACCCAGTACCTC. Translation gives CASSLNSPETQYL.